Below, one T cell receptor (beta chain) is given with its context. Its antigen remains unknown. Molecular barcoding with unique molecular identifiers was used for the TCRbeta library. MiXCR was run by TCRdb on the PCR reads, yielding one entry per CDR3 protein. The repertoire holds fewer than 1 million distinct CDR3 sequences, about 16% seen once, with around 5.3% in the top ten. These data originate in a study of T-cell reconstitution after alpha-beta-depleted transplantation in children. Overall study findings and caveats: There were reportedly several hundred expanded graft clones from which alpha-beta T cells came about two months after transplant. T-cell numbers and diversity, one year after transplant, stemmed largely from T cells that were newly produced.

The germline gives CDR1 MGHDK, CDR2 SYGVNS. The CDR3 runs 15 residues. V was cut by 1 base and J by 0 bases, with 4 bases left in between. This TCR was recovered from a male patient younger than 18 who had a stem cell transplant for acute lymphoblastic leukemia, so the T cells may come from the graft donor. Sequences were derived from PBMCs, mostly from graft donor cells, sampled 360 days after TCRalphabeta/CD19-depleted stem cell transplant. V and J are TRBV25-1 and TRBJ2-6; D gene ambiguous. CDR3 region: CASSEFSSGANVLTF. Written as DNA, the CDR3 is TGTGCCAGCAGTGAATTCAGCTCTGGGGCCAACGTCCTGACTTTC.